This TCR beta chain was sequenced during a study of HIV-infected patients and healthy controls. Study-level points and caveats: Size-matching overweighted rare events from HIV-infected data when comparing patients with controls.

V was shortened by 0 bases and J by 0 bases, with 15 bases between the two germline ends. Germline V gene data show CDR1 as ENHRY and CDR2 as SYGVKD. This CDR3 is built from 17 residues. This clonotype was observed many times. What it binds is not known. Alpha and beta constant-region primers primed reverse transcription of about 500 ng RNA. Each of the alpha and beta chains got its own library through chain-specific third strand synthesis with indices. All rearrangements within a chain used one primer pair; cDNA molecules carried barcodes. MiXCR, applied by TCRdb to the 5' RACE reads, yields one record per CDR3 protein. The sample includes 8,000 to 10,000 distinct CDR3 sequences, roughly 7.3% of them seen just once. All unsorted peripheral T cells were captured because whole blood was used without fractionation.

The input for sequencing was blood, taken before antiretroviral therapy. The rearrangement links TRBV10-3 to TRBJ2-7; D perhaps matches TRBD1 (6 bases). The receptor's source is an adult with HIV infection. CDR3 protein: CAISESGPGVASYEQYF. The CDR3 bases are TGTGCCATCAGTGAGTCTGGCCCAGGGGTGGCCTCCTACGAGCAGTACTTC.